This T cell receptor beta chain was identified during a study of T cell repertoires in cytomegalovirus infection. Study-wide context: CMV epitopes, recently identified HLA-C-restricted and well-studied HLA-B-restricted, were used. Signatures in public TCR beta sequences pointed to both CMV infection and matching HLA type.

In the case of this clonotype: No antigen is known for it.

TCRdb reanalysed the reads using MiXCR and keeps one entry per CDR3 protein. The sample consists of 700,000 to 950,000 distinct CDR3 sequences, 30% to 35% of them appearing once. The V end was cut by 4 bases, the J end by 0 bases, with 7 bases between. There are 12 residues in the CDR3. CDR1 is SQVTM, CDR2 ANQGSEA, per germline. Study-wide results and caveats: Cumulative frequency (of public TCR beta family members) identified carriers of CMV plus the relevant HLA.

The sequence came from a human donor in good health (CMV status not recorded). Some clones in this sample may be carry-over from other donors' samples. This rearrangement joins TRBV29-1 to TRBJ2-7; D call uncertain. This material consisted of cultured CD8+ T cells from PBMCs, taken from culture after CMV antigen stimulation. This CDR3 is CSVAVNSYEQYV. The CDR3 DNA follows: TGCAGCGTTGCCGTGAACTCCTACGAGCAGTACGTC.